This T cell receptor (beta chain) is from a study of T cell repertoires in cytomegalovirus infection. CDR1 and CDR2 (germline): SGHKS, YYEKEE (reference sequence). Trimming removed 4 bases from V and 0 bases from J, with 13 bases in between. The CDR3 runs to 15 residues. TCRdb itself ran the reads through MiXCR, one entry per CDR3 protein. This repertoire shows under 800,000 distinct CDR3 sequences, 20% to 25% found once; its top ten account for roughly 8%. The specimen was CD8+ T cells from PBMCs. The receptor's source is a human donor in good health (CMV status not recorded). Some clones in this sample may be carry-over from other donors' samples. V gene TRBV5-5 combines with J gene TRBJ1-2; possible D gene TRBD1, 6 bases. CDR3 sequence reads: CASSQKTGANYGYTF. The CDR3 bases are TGTGCCAGCAGCCAAAAGACAGGAGCTAACTATGGCTACACCTTC. The full variable domain, completed using reference TRBV5-5 and TRBJ1-2, is DAGVTQSPTHLIKTRGQQVTLRCSPISGHKSVSWYQQVLGQGPQFIFQYYEKEERGRGNFPDRFSARQFPNYSSELNVNALLLGDSALYLCASSQKTGANYGYTFGSGTRLTVV.